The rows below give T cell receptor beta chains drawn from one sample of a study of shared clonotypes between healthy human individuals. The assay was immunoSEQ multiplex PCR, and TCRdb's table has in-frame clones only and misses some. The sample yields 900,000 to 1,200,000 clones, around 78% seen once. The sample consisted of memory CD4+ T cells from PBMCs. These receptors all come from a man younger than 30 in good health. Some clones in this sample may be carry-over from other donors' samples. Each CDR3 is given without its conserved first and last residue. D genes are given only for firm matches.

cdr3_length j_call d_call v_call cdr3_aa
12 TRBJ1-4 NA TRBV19 ASSIASSREKLF
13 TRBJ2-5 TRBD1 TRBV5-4 ASSRDRGYEETQY
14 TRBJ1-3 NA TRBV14 ASSQWGMGSGNTIY
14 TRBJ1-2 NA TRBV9 ASSATGPQGVGGYT
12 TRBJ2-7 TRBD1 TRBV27 ASSPRGRGSEQY
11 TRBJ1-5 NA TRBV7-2 ASSPPGNQPQH
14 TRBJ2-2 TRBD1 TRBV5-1 ASSSAGQGNTGELF
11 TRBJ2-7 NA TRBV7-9 ASSRTMSYEQY
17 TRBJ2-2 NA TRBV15 ATSRDSFVSSRVAGELF
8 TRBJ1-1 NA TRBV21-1 ASSNTEAF
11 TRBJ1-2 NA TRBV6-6 ASRSGQSYGYT
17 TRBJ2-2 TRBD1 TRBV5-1 ASSLKTDRAKLNTGELF
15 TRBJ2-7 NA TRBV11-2 ASSQNNVWDGNYEQY
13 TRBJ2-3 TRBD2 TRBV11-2 ASSSGLAGPDTQY
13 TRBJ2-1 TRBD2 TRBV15 ATSRDDSGRHEQF
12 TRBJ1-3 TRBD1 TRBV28 ASGLRQGGNTIY
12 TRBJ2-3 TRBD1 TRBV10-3 AINDPRGTDTQY
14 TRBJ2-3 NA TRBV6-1 ASSEGMTASTDTQY
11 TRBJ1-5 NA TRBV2 ASKRDSNQPQH
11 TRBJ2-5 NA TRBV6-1 ASSAGVPETQY
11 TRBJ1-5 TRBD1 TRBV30 AWRGQGNQPQH
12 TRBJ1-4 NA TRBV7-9 ASSPPQTGEKLF
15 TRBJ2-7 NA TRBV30 AWSVRGALGYSYEQY
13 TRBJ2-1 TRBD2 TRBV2 ASSAGLAGYNEQF
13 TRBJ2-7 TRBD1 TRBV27 ASRIGTGSSYEQY
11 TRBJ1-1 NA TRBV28 ASSWGGGTEAF
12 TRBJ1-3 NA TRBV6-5 ASTPASLGNTIY
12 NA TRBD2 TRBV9 ASSVREGRGEQY
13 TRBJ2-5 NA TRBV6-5 ASSHRGEVSETQY
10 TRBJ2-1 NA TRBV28 ASSLGVNEQF
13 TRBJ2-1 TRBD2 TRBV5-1 ASSPDGLADNEQF
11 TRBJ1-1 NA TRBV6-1 ASTGRAITEAF
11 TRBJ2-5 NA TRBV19 ASSIGAQETQY
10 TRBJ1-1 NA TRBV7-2 ASSPGLREAF
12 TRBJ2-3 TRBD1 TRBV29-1 SADRDRSTDTQY
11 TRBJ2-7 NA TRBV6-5 ASSQLRDKKQY
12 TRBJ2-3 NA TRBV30 AWSQGGDTDTQY
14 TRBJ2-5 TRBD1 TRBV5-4 ASSFGQIAAGGTQY
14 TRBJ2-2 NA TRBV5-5 ASKPSGRGFAGELF
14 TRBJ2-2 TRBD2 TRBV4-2 ASSQLSGSFTGELF
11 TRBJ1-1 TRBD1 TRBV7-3 ASSPGQKTEAF
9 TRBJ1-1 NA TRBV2 ASMVNTEAF
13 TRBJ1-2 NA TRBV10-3 AISESDGAGGGYT
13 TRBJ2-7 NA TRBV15 ATSRDPTAEYEQY
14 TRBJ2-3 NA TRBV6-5 ASSYSASPSTDTQY
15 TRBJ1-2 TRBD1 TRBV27 ASSWVLGQGKVDGYT
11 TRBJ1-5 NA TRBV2 ASKGTTNQPQH
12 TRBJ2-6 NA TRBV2 ASKYTSGANVLT
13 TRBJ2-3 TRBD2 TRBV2 ASSSGTSVTDTQY
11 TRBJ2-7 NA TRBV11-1 ASSWAALYEQY
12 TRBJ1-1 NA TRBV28 ASSFRILNTEAF
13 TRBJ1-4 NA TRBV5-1 ASSLEAGTDGKLF
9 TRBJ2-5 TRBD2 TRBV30 AIWGGLRWY
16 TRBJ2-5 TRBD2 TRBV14 ASSQGFASILAGETQY
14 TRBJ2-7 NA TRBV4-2 ASSQSPGGVRSEQY